Following are 2 T cell receptor beta chains from one sample sequenced in a study of T cell repertoires in cytomegalovirus infection. TCRdb re-derived calls from the reads in MiXCR, one entry per CDR3 protein. The repertoire holds roughly 720,000 distinct CDR3 sequences, with 35% to 45% as singletons. Source material: PBMCs. These receptors all come from a human donor in good health (CMV status not recorded). Some clones in this sample may be carry-over from other donors' samples.

A word on this clonotype: A much bigger clone sits one base away, suggesting this may be a read error. The CDR3 DNA reads TGTGCCAGTATCTGGGTGGATGATACGCAGTATTTT. This encodes CASIWVDDTQYF. The chain recombines TRBV19 with TRBJ2-3, with unresolved D. V dropped 7 bases and J dropped 6 bases, with 11 bases sitting between them. CDR1 and CDR2 from the germline V gene are LNHDA and SQIVND (reference sequence). The CDR3 consists of 12 residues.

This chain joins TRBV9 and TRBJ1-2; D unclear. Trimming removed 0 bases at V and 8 bases at J, with 11 bases between. This CDR3 region has 13 residues. CDR1 and CDR2 (germline): SGDLS, YYNGEE. The CDR3 sequence is CASSVAKGVGYTF. The CDR3 DNA reads TGTGCCAGCAGCGTAGCTAAGGGCGTGGGCTACACCTTC. The full variable domain, completed using reference TRBV9 and TRBJ1-2, is DSGVTQTPKHLITATGQRVTLRCSPRSGDLSVYWYQQSLDQGLQFLIQYYNGEERAKGNILERFSAQQFPDLHSELNLSSLELGDSALYFCASSVAKGVGYTFGSGTRLTVV.